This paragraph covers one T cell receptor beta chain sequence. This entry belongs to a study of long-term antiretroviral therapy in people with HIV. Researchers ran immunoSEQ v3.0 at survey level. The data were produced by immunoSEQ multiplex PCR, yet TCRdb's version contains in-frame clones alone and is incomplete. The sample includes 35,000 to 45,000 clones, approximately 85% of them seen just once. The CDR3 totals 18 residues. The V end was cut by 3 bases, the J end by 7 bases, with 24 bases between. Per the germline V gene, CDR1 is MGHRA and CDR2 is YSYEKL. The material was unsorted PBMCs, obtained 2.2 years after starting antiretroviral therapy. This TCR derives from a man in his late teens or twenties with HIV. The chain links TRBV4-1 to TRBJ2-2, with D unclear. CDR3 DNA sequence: TGCGCCAGCAGCCAGTACTCCGCCGGGTCCCTATCCAGCGGGGAGCTGTTTTTT. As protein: CASSQYSAGSLSSGELFF.